The 25 T cell receptor beta chains below all came from one sample that was sequenced in a study of radiotherapy plus CTLA-4 blockade in lung cancer (dated 2018 in TCRdb). Preparation of the library involved the immunoSEQ multiplex PCR assay. The immuneACCESS repertoire file appears here via TCRdb, limited to in-frame rearrangements. These files lack a portion of the clones; in checked studies, under half of the deficit traces to unresolved V genes, and the cause of the others is not known. The sample table contains roughly 120,000 clones; only one count was recorded for about four fifths of them. The biggest ten clones account for roughly 5.2% of the sample. Source: peripheral blood, taken from a patient treated with radiotherapy plus ipilimumab. These receptors originate from a human donor with non-small cell lung cancer who had a partial response to radiotherapy plus ipilimumab.

V gene TRBV11-3 combines with J gene TRBJ2-3, with 9 nucleotides matching TRBD2. Losses at the gene ends were 2 bases for V and 3 bases for J; bases not matched to a gene: 3. CDR1 is SGHNT and CDR2 is YENEEA in the germline V gene. CDR3 size: 15 residues. Written as DNA, the CDR3 is TGTGCCAGCAGCTTATCTAGCGGGACAACAGATACGCAGTATTTT. It specifies CASSLSSGTTDTQYF.

The chain links TRBV15 to TRBJ2-7; no definite D call. Looked up from germline, CDR1 is LNHNV and CDR2 is YYDKDF (reference sequence). Trimming shortened V by 0 bases and J by 3 bases, and 12 bases separated the two germline ends. The CDR3 loop spans 15 amino acids. Here the CDR3 reads CATSRDRRGNYEQYF. The CDR3 region has the DNA TGTGCCACCAGCAGAGATCGTCGCGGCAACTACGAGCAGTACTTC.

This clone was observed a handful of times. This chain joins TRBV28 and TRBJ2-1; possibly TRBD1 for D (7 bases). V shed 3 bases and J shed 1 base, with 10 bases lying between them. Germline V gene sequence: CDR1 MDHEN, CDR2 SYDVKM. The CDR3 is 15 residues long. The CDR3 coding sequence is TGTGCCAGCAGTTTGGAGGGGGCTTCCTACAATGAGCAGTTCTTC. It codes for CASSLEGASYNEQFF.

The sample holds one count of this clone. The gene calls are TRBV6-5 and TRBJ1-1; D remains unclear. Between the trimmed V and J ends, which lost 2 bases and 4 bases, there was a span of 14 bases. In germline, CDR1 is MNHEY, CDR2 SVGAGI. The CDR3 runs 15 residues. CDR3 sequence reads: CASSYTRVRGTEAFF. CDR3 in DNA: TGTGCCAGCAGTTACACCCGAGTTCGTGGCACTGAAGCTTTCTTT.

The chain is built from TRBV30 and TRBJ1-2; D remains ambiguous. The CDR3 is 11 residues long. The germline gives CDR1 GTSNPN, CDR2 SVGIG (reference sequence). V was pared by 5 bases and J by 4 bases, with 8 bases between. The DNA for the CDR3 is TGTGCCTGGGGGAGATCCTATGGCTACACCTTC. Amino acid sequence: CAWGRSYGYTF. Full variable domain (missing parts from reference TRBV30 and TRBJ1-2): SQTIHQWPATLVQPVGSPLSLECTVEGTSNPNLYWYRQAAGRGLQLLFYSVGIGQISSEVPQNLSASRPQDRQFILSSKKLLLSDSGFYLCAWGRSYGYTFGSGTRLTVV.

This clone has just a few counts. The chain uses TRBV5-1 and TRBJ2-1; weak D call: TRBD2 (5 bases). CDR3 length: 16 amino acids. Trimming removed 4 bases from V and 0 bases from J, with 14 bases in between. CDR1 is SGHRS, CDR2 YFSETQ, per germline. Here the CDR3 DNA reads TGCGCCAGCAGCGTACGACTAACAAGCTCCTACAATGAGCAGTTCTTC. Protein: CASSVRLTSSYNEQFF.

For the CDR3, the DNA is TGTGCCAGCTCACCCGGGAGCGCGACCTACGAGCAGTACTTC. It encodes CASSPGSATYEQYF. The rearrangement uses TRBV18 and TRBJ2-7, with a possible D match to TRBD2 (6 bases). Trimming removed 3 bases at V and 2 bases at J, with 11 bases between. The CDR3 sequence is 14 residues long. Germline V gives CDR1 KGHSH, CDR2 LQKENI.

The V gene is TRBV7-6, the J gene TRBJ2-2, with 7 bases matching TRBD1. CDR3 size: 14 residues. Germline V gene sequence: CDR1 SGHVS, CDR2 FNYEAQ. J was trimmed by 6 bases and V by 4 bases; bases with no gene match: 5. The CDR3 loop reads CASSSDRDAGELFF. For the CDR3, the DNA is TGTGCCAGCAGCTCAGACAGGGACGCCGGGGAGCTGTTTTTT.

CDR3 protein: CASSVQQGSTEAFF. CDR3 sequence (DNA): TGTGCCAGCAGCGTCCAACAGGGGAGCACTGAAGCTTTCTTT. The chain carries TRBV9 and TRBJ1-1; 7 bases align to TRBD1. The germline gives CDR1 SGDLS, CDR2 YYNGEE. This CDR3 is 14 amino acids long. V shed 2 bases and J 4 bases; nucleotides not matched to a gene: 5. Together with reference TRBV9 and TRBJ1-1, the CDR3 gives the full variable domain: DSGVTQTPKHLITATGQRVTLRCSPRSGDLSVYWYQQSLDQGLQFLIQYYNGEERAKGNILERFSAQQFPDLHSELNLSSLELGDSALYFCASSVQQGSTEAFFGQGTRLTVV.

V and J are TRBV25-1 and TRBJ1-2; no reliable D call. The CDR3 contains 12 residues. The germline V gene encodes CDR1 MGHDK and CDR2 SYGVNS. The V gene lost 1 base and the J gene lost 8 bases, with 8 bases spanning the gap. The chain's CDR3 is CASSESSQGYTF. CDR3 nucleotides: TGTGCCAGCAGTGAATCCAGTCAAGGCTACACCTTC.

V usage is TRBV9 and J usage is TRBJ2-7; the D gene is possibly TRBD2 (6 bases). V lost 4 bases and J 2 bases, leaving 10 bases between the germline ends. CDR3 size: 13 residues. Germline-derived CDR1 and CDR2 are SGDLS and YYNGEE. The CDR3 here is CASSIGTPYEQYF. In DNA form, the CDR3 reads TGTGCCAGCAGCATCGGGACTCCCTACGAGCAGTACTTC.

The V and J genes are TRBV30 and TRBJ2-1, with TRBD2 matching 13 bases. Germline V lookup: CDR1 GTSNPN, CDR2 SVGIG (reference sequence). V was pared by 3 bases and J by 5 bases, with 4 bases of the junction left unmatched. This CDR3 comprises 15 residues. This CDR3 reads CAWSGLAGDNNEQFF. The CDR3, as DNA: TGTGCCTGGAGCGGACTAGCGGGAGACAACAATGAGCAGTTCTTC.

This sequence joins TRBV7-2 and TRBJ1-4, with 7 bases identical to TRBD1. The V segment lost 4 bases and the J segment 8 bases; nucleotides outside the gene matches: 7. CDR1 and CDR2 from the germline V gene are SGHTA and FQGNSA. The CDR3 contains 14 residues. DNA of the CDR3: TGTGCCAGCAGCTCCGGACAGGTTGACGAAAAACTGTTTTTT. This translates into CASSSGQVDEKLFF.

This clone has just a few counts. The V call is TRBV7-2, the J call TRBJ2-7; D gene ambiguous. Germline V gene lookup returns CDR1 SGHTA and CDR2 FQGNSA. V was cut by 2 bases and J by 2 bases, with 10 bases left in between. This CDR3 is built from 14 residues. The CDR3 spells CASSLSAQTYEQYV. In DNA form, the CDR3 reads TGTGCCAGCAGCTTATCCGCACAGACCTACGAGCAGTACGTC.

The chain is built from TRBV20-1 and TRBJ2-5; the D gene is possibly TRBD1 (5 bases). Judging by the DNA end, TRBJ2-7 fits better; the J call may be wrong. The CDR3 consists of 11 residues. CDR1 and CDR2 (germline): DFQATT, SNEGSKA (reference sequence). CDR3 in DNA: TGCAGTTCGACCAGGGCCCACGAGCAGTACTTC. Amino acids: CSSTRAHEQYF.

Concerning this clone itself: The junction departs from germline at one end; a sequencing error may be responsible. CDR3 DNA sequence: TGTGCTAGCAGCTTAGATGGCGGGGCGAACACCGGGGAGCTGTTTTTT. This gives the protein CASSLDGGANTGELFF. This chain connects TRBV7-7 to TRBJ2-2, with D maybe TRBD2 (6 bases). CDR3 length: 16 amino acids. The germline CDR1 and CDR2 sequences are SSHAT and FNYEAQ (reference sequence).

The genes are TRBV6-1 and TRBJ1-3; the match to TRBD1 covers 9 bases. Germline V lookup: CDR1 MNHNS, CDR2 SASEGT. The CDR3 has 14 residues. V lost 7 bases and J lost 2; bases outside the gene matches: 3. In DNA, the CDR3 is TGTGCCAGCAAGAGACAGGGGGCTGGAAACACCATATATTTT. Translated: CASKRQGAGNTIYF.

This clone was seen only once. The V call is TRBV28, the J call TRBJ1-2, with TRBD1 identical over 7 bases. The CDR3 sequence is 14 residues long. V gave up 5 bases and J gave up 4 bases; unmatched junction bases: 7. From germline, CDR1 is MDHEN and CDR2 SYDVKM. CDR3 nucleotides: TGTGCCAGCAGTGGTCACAGGGGAAGCTATGGCTACACCTTC. Its protein product is CASSGHRGSYGYTF.

The J gene is TRBJ1-1, the V gene TRBV7-2, with TRBD1 as a possible D gene (5 bases). This CDR3 is 13 amino acids long. The germline V gene encodes CDR1 SGHTA and CDR2 FQGNSA. Trimming removed 3 bases from V and 2 bases from J, with 7 bases in between. CDR3 in DNA: TGTGCCAGCAGCTTCCAGGGTAACACTGAAGCTTTCTTT. It is translated as CASSFQGNTEAFF.

The V call is TRBV6-1, the J call TRBJ2-1, with 9 positions matching TRBD2. Germline V CDR1 and CDR2: MNHNS, SASEGT. V lost 1 base, J lost 2 bases, and 0 bases stayed unmatched. The CDR3 consists of 15 residues. This chain's CDR3 is CASSEGLAAYNEQFF. DNA for the CDR3: TGTGCCAGCAGTGAAGGACTAGCGGCCTACAATGAGCAGTTCTTC.

The chain recombines TRBV5-1 with TRBJ2-1; a weak D match, TRBD1 (6 bases). CDR3 length equals 14 residues. Germline V gene sequence: CDR1 SGHRS, CDR2 YFSETQ. Trimming removed 0 bases from V and 4 bases from J, with 8 bases in between. CDR3 in DNA: TGCGCCAGCAGCTTGGTACAGGGTTACAATGAGCAGTTCTTC. Translating it yields CASSLVQGYNEQFF.

The chain employs TRBV19 and TRBJ2-1; TRBD1 might be the D (5 bases). V lost 3 bases and J 8 bases, leaving 11 bases between the germline ends. The CDR3 totals 13 residues. Germline V gives CDR1 LNHDA, CDR2 SQIVND (reference sequence). As DNA, the CDR3 is TGTGCCAGTAGTATCGCAGGGCGCGATGAGCAGTTCTTC. Translating gives CASSIAGRDEQFF.

J is TRBJ2-1 and V is TRBV4-2; 16 bases map to TRBD2. The V segment lost 2 bases and the J segment 7 bases; nucleotides outside the gene matches: 14. The CDR3 is 20 amino acids. Germline CDR1 and CDR2: LGHNA and YNFKEQ. The CDR3 sequence: CASSQHGTSGRADRGNEQFF. The DNA for the CDR3 is TGTGCCAGCAGCCAACACGGGACTAGCGGGAGGGCCGATAGGGGAAATGAGCAGTTCTTC.

The chain combines TRBV7-6 with TRBJ1-4, with a weak D call TRBD1 (5 bases). This CDR3 region has 16 residues. Trimming removed 5 bases from V and 5 bases from J, with 18 bases in between. Germline V gene lookup returns CDR1 SGHVS and CDR2 FNYEAQ. This CDR3 reads CASSPRADLSNEKLFF. CDR3 DNA: TGTGCCAGCAGCCCCAGGGCAGATCTTTCGAATGAAAAACTGTTTTTT.

The gene calls are TRBV30 and TRBJ2-2; 9 bases line up with TRBD2. Germline CDR1 GTSNPN, CDR2 SVGIG (reference sequence). The CDR3 totals 16 residues. With 5 bases clipped from V and 5 bases from J, the junction kept 12 bases outside the gene matches. CDR3 amino acids: CAWSSGAGGPTGELFF. The CDR3 nucleotides read TGTGCCTGGTCCTCAGGGGCGGGAGGGCCGACCGGGGAGCTGTTTTTT.